This T cell receptor (beta chain) came from a study of blood T cell repertoires in COVID-19. Study overall: The origin of the acute and convalescent COVID-19 samples was the United States, Italy and Spain. PBMCs, B-cell-depleted T cells, or T cells were the source of the cDNA or gDNA that made up the material.

As originally analysed: Amplification with reference gene primers provided the estimates of nucleated cell counts. The protocol was immunoSEQ multiplex PCR, while the TCRdb copy is restricted to in-frame clones and leaves out a portion. Clone size and V and J calls were adopted from that table, with D and trimming inferred from the DNA. Among about 53,000 clones listed, 85% to 90% were seen once. Looked up from germline, CDR1 is LGHDT and CDR2 is YNNKEL (reference sequence). V was pared by 1 base and J by 9 bases, with 7 bases between. The CDR3 is 12 residues long. A single count supports this clone. The chain combines TRBV3-1 (or the pseudogene TRBV3-2) with TRBJ2-1, with D unresolved. The TCR sequence derives from a man aged 50 to 60 with acute or convalescent COVID-19. Sequencing was carried out using peripheral blood. In DNA, the CDR3 is TGTGCCAGCAGCCAAGTCCCGGGTGAGCAGTTCTTC. Its protein is CASSQVPGEQFF.